These T cell receptor beta chains were read from a single sample in a study of spatial heterogeneity in lung cancer. TCRdb re-analysed the 5' RACE reads in MiXCR, keeping a single row per CDR3 protein. Found here are 85,000 to 100,000 distinct CDR3 sequences, about 12% of them singletons; the top ten hold more than 40%. The material was PBMCs, obtained at surgery. The receptors derive from a male donor with early-stage non-small cell lung cancer. Both conserved end residues are part of each CDR3. The D gene is left open where the match is weak. Size is omitted from some rows. Given values are once, few, many or a class for expanded clones.

size: NA; D: NA; V: TRBV7-9; J: TRBJ2-3; DNA: TGTGCCAGCAGCTTAATAACAACCACAGATACGCAGTATTTT; CDR3: CASSLITTTDTQYF
size: few; D: TRBD2; V: TRBV5-1; J: TRBJ2-1; DNA: TGCGCCAGCAGCCTCGCGGTAGCGGGGGGCAAGAATGAGCAGTTCTTC; CDR3: CASSLAVAGGKNEQFF
size: NA; D: NA; V: TRBV7-2; J: TRBJ2-3; DNA: TGTGCCAGCAGCTTACCGCGGGGGACAACAGATACGCAGTATTTT; CDR3: CASSLPRGTTDTQYF
size: few; D: TRBD1; V: TRBV10-3; J: TRBJ2-2; DNA: TGTGCCATCAACCCGGGACAGGTTCGAGAGGCTTCCACCGGGGAGCTGTTTTTT; CDR3: CAINPGQVREASTGELFF
size: many; D: NA; V: TRBV5-8; J: TRBJ1-2; DNA: TGTGCCAGCAGCTTGACAGAAAACTATGGCTACACCTTC; CDR3: CASSLTENYGYTF
size: few; D: NA; V: TRBV21-1; J: TRBJ2-7; DNA: TGTGCCAGATGGACTACTAGCGCACCGTACGAGCAGTACTTC; CDR3: CARWTTSAPYEQYF
size: many; D: TRBD2; V: TRBV5-1; J: TRBJ2-1; DNA: TGCGCCAGCAGCCGGAGCGGGGGAAGCGATGAGCAGTTCTTC; CDR3: CASSRSGGSDEQFF
size: many; D: NA; V: TRBV15; J: TRBJ2-3; DNA: TGTGCCACCAGCAGAGTGGAAGATACGCAGTATTTT; CDR3: CATSRVEDTQYF
size: NA; D: NA; V: TRBV5-6; J: TRBJ1-2; DNA: TGTGCCAGCAGGCTTGCTGCAGGTTACACCTTC; CDR3: CASRLAAGYTF
size: NA; D: NA; V: TRBV6-5; J: TRBJ1-2; DNA: TGTGCCAGCACCTTAAGGAAGGGACTTGCCTACACCTTC; CDR3: CASTLRKGLAYTF
size: many; D: TRBD2; V: TRBV12-3/TRBV12-4; J: TRBJ2-2; DNA: TGTGCCAGCAGTCTAGGGGGGACTAGCGGGAACACCGGGGAGCTGTTTTTT; CDR3: CASSLGGTSGNTGELFF
size: few; D: NA; V: TRBV6-5; J: TRBJ1-1; DNA: TGTGCCAGCAGTCGGGGGAGGACTGAAGCTTTCTTT; CDR3: CASSRGRTEAFF
size: few; D: TRBD1; V: TRBV10-3; J: TRBJ1-5; DNA: TGTGCCATCAGCCCGACAGGGCTTGCCAATCAGCCCCAGCATTTT; CDR3: CAISPTGLANQPQHF
size: NA; D: NA; V: TRBV7-9; J: TRBJ2-5; DNA: TGTGCCAGCAGCCCCCGGGAGTACCAAGAGACCCAGTACTTC; CDR3: CASSPREYQETQYF
size: NA; D: NA; V: TRBV30; J: TRBJ2-5; DNA: TGTGCCTGGAGTGTAGTCATCCGGGAGACCCAGTACTTC; CDR3: CAWSVVIRETQYF
size: few; D: NA; V: TRBV10-3; J: TRBJ1-4; DNA: TGTGCCATCAGTGCCGGACAGCCTTGGGTTAAACTGTTTTTT; CDR3: CAISAGQPWVKLFF
size: NA; D: NA; V: TRBV10-3; J: TRBJ2-2; DNA: TGTGCCATCAGCGGGGGGCTCACCGGGGAGCTGTTTTTT; CDR3: CAISGGLTGELFF
size: NA; D: NA; V: TRBV11-2; J: TRBJ2-1; DNA: TGTGCCAGCAGCCGCTTGGGACTCGCAGTACTTAGCTCCTACAATGAGCAGTTCTTC; CDR3: CASSRLGLAVLSSYNEQFF
size: few; D: TRBD1; V: TRBV12-3/TRBV12-4; J: TRBJ1-1; DNA: TGTGCCAGCAACGTCCCGGACAGGGCGACTGAAGCTTTCTTT; CDR3: CASNVPDRATEAFF
size: few; D: NA; V: TRBV28; J: TRBJ1-1; DNA: TGTGCCAGCAGCACACCAGGGGATAGCACTGAAGCTTTCTTT; CDR3: CASSTPGDSTEAFF
size: few; D: TRBD2; V: TRBV9; J: TRBJ2-5; DNA: TGTGCCAGCAGCGTAGGGGGTGTTACGGGAGGGACCCAGTACTTC; CDR3: CASSVGGVTGGTQYF
size: many; D: TRBD1; V: TRBV7-3; J: TRBJ2-6; DNA: TGTGCCAGCAGCTTAAGGGACAGGGTGGACGGGGCCAACGTCCTGACTTTC; CDR3: CASSLRDRVDGANVLTF
size: NA; D: NA; V: TRBV30; J: TRBJ2-7; DNA: TGTGCCTGGAGTGTCAGCTCCTACGAGCAGTACTTC; CDR3: CAWSVSSYEQYF
size: many; D: NA; V: TRBV10-3; J: TRBJ1-1; DNA: TGTGCCATCAGTGACGGAGACAGGCGCAACACTGAAGCTTTCTTT; CDR3: CAISDGDRRNTEAFF
size: few; D: NA; V: TRBV12-3/TRBV12-4; J: TRBJ2-2; DNA: TGTGCCAGCAGTATAACAGTATCGGGGAGCACCGGGGAGCTGTTTTTT; CDR3: CASSITVSGSTGELFF
size: NA; D: TRBD1; V: TRBV24-1; J: TRBJ1-4; DNA: TGTGCCACCAGTGACGACAGGGGGAAACTGTTTTTT; CDR3: CATSDDRGKLFF
size: NA; D: NA; V: TRBV10-3; J: TRBJ2-7; DNA: TGTGCCATCAGTGAGGGGGTCATCCCTCGCGAGCAGTACTTC; CDR3: CAISEGVIPREQYF